The clone carrying this TCR beta chain was counted at least ten times. Its cognate antigen is unknown. Each patient came to thyroid surgery without any prior treatment (of any kind). This sample was taken from a study of metastatic and nonmetastatic thyroid tumors. Study at large: Blood and tumor or nodule tissue repertoires from malignant and benign thyroid patients were compared.

From the PCR reads, TCRdb re-called clones with MiXCR. The sample has fewer than 25,000 clones, roughly 18% seen once. Trimming removed 10 bases at V and 4 bases at J, with 22 bases between. The CDR3 is 15 residues long. In germline, CDR1 is MNHNS, CDR2 SASEGT. Study-level findings and limits: Reports indicated that malignant thyroid tumors showed significantly higher TCR beta diversity than benign nodules did, in blood and tumor.

The sequenced sample consisted of blood. The chain employs TRBV6-1 and TRBJ1-2; D call uncertain. This clonotype originated in a male donor with papillary thyroid cancer or a benign thyroid nodule (not recorded which). Some clones in this sample may be carry-over from other donors' samples. The CDR3: CATWGMAGDAYGYTF. CDR3 bases: TGTGCCACCTGGGGAATGGCGGGAGACGCCTATGGCTACACCTTC.